This TCR beta chain was sequenced during a study of T cell responses to AZD1222 COVID-19 vaccine (TCRdb year 2021). Background on the whole study: TCR sequencing was performed for some 250 trial participants, of whom approximately 200 were given two doses of AZD1222 and around 25 were given two doses of MenACWY control vaccine. Trial participants were enrolled by age into 18-55, 56-69 and 70-plus year subgroups, with approximately 150, 28 and 58 TCR-sequenced participants respectively. Summary of the overall study and its limitations: The 56-69-year group was small, and its depth increase did not reach significance, likely because of low power. After two AZD1222 doses, spike-specific TCR breadth and depth were significantly higher than at day 0 and than in MenACWY recipients. No day 14 peak-response samples were available, so repertoires were characterized only after the peak T cell response. Conclusions about previously exposed vaccinees are limited, since just five or six AZD1222 recipients were seropositive for SARS-CoV-2 at baseline. Nearly half of unique spike-specific TCRs reportedly recognized epitopes outside regions mutated in the B.1.351 and B.1.1.7 variants. The vaccine-associated CD4 TCRs covered the entire spike protein, and the dominant responses fell in regions 160-218 and 743-854. Participants were mostly white British and included more females than males, and it was suggested by the authors that clonal diversity may have been underestimated.

Of note for this clone: Its antigen is unknown. Base qualities are not recorded, but no much larger clone differs from it by a single base.

The CDR3 regions of human TCRbeta chains were analyzed by immunosequencing. Turning to the authors' computational methods: Repertoire TCRs were matched against a reference library of SARS-CoV-2-specific TCRs generated with the MIRA antigen-specificity platform. Breadth meant the fraction of unique TCRs that were SARS-CoV-2-associated, whereas depth meant the fraction of total T cells that were SARS-CoV-2-associated. Each spike-specific TCR was assigned to its reactive spike region and to a CD4 or CD8 class using the MIRA data. Log10-transformed breadth and depth values were compared by one-way ANOVA with Sidak's multiple comparisons tests. In TCRdb, the immuneACCESS table is reduced to in-frame sequences with V and J assigned. These tables do not hold every clone; where another copy was compared, an unresolved V gene accounts for under half, and the others remain unexplained. Clonal size and the V and J genes are those of that table, whereas D and trimming came from the DNA. This sample is represented by roughly 120,000 clones; about 95% of them were singletons. Of the sample, 2.9% falls within the top ten clones.

The time point label for this specimen denotes: about 28 days (+/-7) after the second vaccine dose. AZD1222 recipients whose second dose came at about 4 weeks and those whose second dose came at about 12 weeks were combined into one group, since spike-specific TCR depth and breadth did not differ between the two schedules. The vaccinee samples were drawn from two UK trials, COV001 and COV002, one of which was a single-blind randomized controlled phase 2/3 trial testing AZD1222 (ChAdOx1 nCoV-19) in healthy adults. For TCRbeta chain sequencing, PBMC samples from trial participants were taken at day 0 and at day 28 after the second dose. The sequence was obtained from an adult who received the AZD1222 COVID-19 vaccine. The sequencing here drew on peripheral blood, taken 28 days after the second AZD1222 dose.

In nucleotide form, the sequence is TGTGCCAGCAGCTTATTCAGAGATAAACTCAGGAACACTGAAGCTTTCTTT. This sequence encodes CASSLFRDKLRNTEAFF. The sequence links TRBV7-8 to TRBJ1-1; the D gene remains uncertain. CDR1 and CDR2 are drawn from the germline V gene: SGHVS, FQNEAQ. CDR3 length: 17 amino acids, cysteine to phenylalanine. Only the CDR3 DNA is retained, 51 bases long and in frame from the first base. V is cut by 2 bases and J by 1 base, and the space between the germline ends is 17 bases.